This T cell receptor (beta chain) was found in a study of T-cell reconstitution after alpha-beta-depleted transplantation in children. CDR3 length equals 16 residues. Germline-derived CDR1 and CDR2 are DFQATT and SNEGSKA (reference sequence). V was clipped by 3 bases and J by 2 bases, with 17 bases between them. This clonotype was counted ten times or more. Preparation of the TCRbeta library involved a method that used unique molecular identifiers. TCRdb processed the PCR reads anew with MiXCR; each CDR3 protein has one entry. The sample carries roughly 300,000 distinct CDR3 sequences, approximately 10% recorded once.

The V call is TRBV20-1, the J call TRBJ2-1, with unresolved D. This TCR came from a human donor who donated a stem cell graft to a child with acute lymphoblastic leukemia. Material: PBMCs from the stem cell graft donor, obtained from the stem cell graft. CDR3 nucleotides: TGCAGTGCTAGTCCCGAAGTGGCTCTCCCCTACAATGAGCAGTTCTTC. Its protein is CSASPEVALPYNEQFF.